This paragraph covers one T cell receptor beta chain sequence. This sample was included in a study of control samples from healthy donors and cancer patients. Sequencing was performed with immunoSEQ multiplex PCR; in TCRdb, only in-frame clones are kept and a portion is missing. The sample holds some 130,000 clones; 80% to 95% are singletons and the top ten take roughly 2.7%. The CDR3 covers 15 residues. Germline V gene data show CDR1 as MDHEN and CDR2 as SYDVKM. After removal of 6 bases from V and 4 bases from J, the junction contained 6 bases not matched to a gene. V gene TRBV28 combines with J gene TRBJ2-1, with 10 bases matching TRBD2. The sequenced sample was blood. The clonotype originates from a man aged 18 to 35 in good health. The CDR3 DNA reads as TGTGCCAGCAGCCTAGCGGGAGTAAGGTACAATGAGCAGTTCTTC. It yields the protein CASSLAGVRYNEQFF. Complete variable domain (other parts from reference TRBV28 and TRBJ2-1): DVKVTQSSRYLVKRTGEKVFLECVQDMDHENMFWYRQDPGLGLRLIYFSYDVKMKEKGDIPEGYSVSREKKERFSLILESASTNQTSMYLCASSLAGVRYNEQFFGPGTRLTVL.